This T cell receptor beta chain was recorded in a study of blood T cell repertoires in COVID-19. Study-level information: The cDNA or gDNA used as material had been derived from T cells, B-cell-depleted T cells, or PBMCs.

Germline V CDR1 and CDR2: LGHDT, YNNKEL (reference sequence). CDR3 length: 15 residues. Between the trimmed V and J ends, which lost 0 bases and 10 bases, there was a span of 13 bases. Original analysis: By means of reference gene primer amplification, nucleated cell counts were estimated. The method was immunoSEQ multiplex PCR; TCRdb's version includes in-frame clones alone and lacks a portion of them. V and J calls and clone size are given by that table; D and trimming were obtained from the DNA. The table has around 280,000 clones, 87% seen once. Cohorts were assigned according to the clinical history that participants reported.

Sequencing was carried out using PBMCs or T cells enriched from blood (not recorded which). V and J are TRBV3-1 (or the pseudogene TRBV3-2) and TRBJ1-6; D may be TRBD1 (6 bases). This TCR derives from a middle-aged woman who had recovered from COVID-19. The CDR3 nucleotides read TGTGCCAGCAGCCAAGAGTACAGGGTCAGCTCACCCCTCCACTTT. Translating it yields CASSQEYRVSSPLHF.